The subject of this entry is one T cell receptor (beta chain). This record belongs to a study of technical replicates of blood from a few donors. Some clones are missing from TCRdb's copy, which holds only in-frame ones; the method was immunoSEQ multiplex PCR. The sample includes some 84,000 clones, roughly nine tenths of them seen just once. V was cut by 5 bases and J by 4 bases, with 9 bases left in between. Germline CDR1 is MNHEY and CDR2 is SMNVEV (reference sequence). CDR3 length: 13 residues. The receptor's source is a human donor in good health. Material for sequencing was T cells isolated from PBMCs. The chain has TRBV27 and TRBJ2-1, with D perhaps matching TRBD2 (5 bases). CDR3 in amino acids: CASSGLKYNEQFF. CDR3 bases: TGTGCCAGCAGTGGACTGAAATACAATGAGCAGTTCTTC.